The clone carrying this TCR beta chain was seen only a few times. These data originate in a study of T cells in Graves' hyperthyroidism and ophthalmopathy. Regions amplified from RNA transcripts were the TCR beta CDR3 regions. HTBI primers were the set used in a first-round RT-PCR of the TCR CDR3. TCRdb reprocessed the multiplex PCR reads via MiXCR and lists one record per CDR3 protein. The sample includes about 360,000 distinct CDR3 sequences, 13% of them seen just once. The V end lost 8 bases, the J end lost 4 bases, and 14 bases lay between the germline ends. The CDR3 totals 12 residues. Germline lookup yields CDR1 GTSNPN and CDR2 SVGIG (reference sequence).

Sequencing was carried out using blood. The sequence was obtained from a woman younger than 30 with Graves' hyperthyroidism. The J gene is TRBJ1-2, the V gene TRBV30; TRBD1 is a possible D gene (5 bases). CDR3 DNA: TGTGCCGGAGTCGGGGGTGGCTATGGCTACACCTTC. This sequence encodes CAGVGGGYGYTF.